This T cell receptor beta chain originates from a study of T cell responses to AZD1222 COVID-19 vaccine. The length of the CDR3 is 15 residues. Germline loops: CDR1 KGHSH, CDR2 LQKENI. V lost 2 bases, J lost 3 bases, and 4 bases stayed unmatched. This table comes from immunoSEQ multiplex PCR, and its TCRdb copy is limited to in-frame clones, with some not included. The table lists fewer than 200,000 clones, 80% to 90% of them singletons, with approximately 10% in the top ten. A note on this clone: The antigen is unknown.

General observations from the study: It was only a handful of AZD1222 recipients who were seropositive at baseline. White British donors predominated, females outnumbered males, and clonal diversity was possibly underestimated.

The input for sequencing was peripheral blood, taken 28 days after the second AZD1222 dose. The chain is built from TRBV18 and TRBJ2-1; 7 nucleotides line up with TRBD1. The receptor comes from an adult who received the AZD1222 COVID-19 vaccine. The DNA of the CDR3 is TGTGCCAGCTCACCAAACCGGGACAGCTACAATGAGCAGTTCTTC. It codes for CASSPNRDSYNEQFF.